These 27 T cell receptor beta chains share one sample of origin, sequenced in a study of Graves' ophthalmopathy and Graves' hyperthyroidism. As the template, RNA transcripts were used to amplify TCR beta CDR3 regions. The first round was an RT-PCR with HTBI primers, and the second round was a multiplex PCR. Using its own MiXCR run on the multiplex PCR reads, TCRdb lists one record per CDR3 protein. The sample has about 380,000 distinct CDR3 sequences; about 16% are singletons. Material for sequencing was peripheral blood. Source of these receptors: a woman aged 18-35 years with stable Graves' hyperthyroidism.

This clonotype was seen a single time. This chain uses TRBV6-2 or TRBV6-3 with TRBJ1-5; the D gene is possibly TRBD1 (5 bases). In germline, CDR1 is MNHEY, CDR2 SVGEGT. V was clipped by 2 bases and J by 6 bases, with 14 bases between them. The CDR3 runs 15 residues. This chain's CDR3 is CASSYGRGFTQPQHF. CDR3 in DNA: TGTGCCAGCAGTTACGGGAGGGGATTTACTCAGCCCCAGCATTTT.

This rearrangement joins TRBV6-1 to TRBJ2-7, with a weak D call TRBD2 (7 bases). CDR1 and CDR2 (germline): MNHNS, SASEGT. The CDR3 covers 13 residues. The V end lost 4 bases, the J end lost 3 bases, and 10 bases lay between the germline ends. CDR3 nucleotide sequence: TGTGCCAGCAGTGTCGGGGGGCGCTACGAGCAGTACTTC. Protein sequence: CASSVGGRYEQYF.

This clonotype was detected many times. V and J are TRBV7-9 and TRBJ1-6, with D possibly matching TRBD1 (5 bases). Germline V gives CDR1 SEHNR, CDR2 FQNEAQ (reference sequence). The CDR3 has 14 amino acids. The germline V and J ends were trimmed by 2 bases and 9 bases, with 11 bases remaining between them. CDR3 amino acids: CASSLSSDSSPLHF. The CDR3 DNA sequence: TGTGCCAGCAGCTTAAGTTCCGACAGTTCACCCCTCCACTTT.

This clonotype was counted at least ten times. V gene TRBV2 combines with J gene TRBJ1-6; no definite D call. V was clipped by 7 bases and J by 6 bases, with 10 bases between them. The CDR3 runs 13 residues. Germline V lookup: CDR1 SNHLY, CDR2 FYNNEI. As DNA, the CDR3 is TGTGCCAGCACCCCGGTTTCTAATTCACCCCTCCACTTT. As protein: CASTPVSNSPLHF.

This clonotype has ten or more counts. V gene TRBV20-1 combines with J gene TRBJ1-6; possible D gene TRBD1, 5 bases. Germline V gives CDR1 DFQATT, CDR2 SNEGSKA (reference sequence). The CDR3 runs 14 residues. V was pared by 3 bases and J by 9 bases, with 15 bases between. The CDR3 loop reads CSASRVGTFSPLHF. The CDR3 nucleotides are TGCAGTGCTAGTCGAGTAGGGACGTTTTCACCCCTCCACTTT.

This clonotype was recorded many times. The gene calls are TRBV24-1 and TRBJ1-1, with 9 nucleotides matching TRBD1. V gave up 2 bases and J gave up 3 bases; unmatched junction bases: 21. The germline V gene has CDR1 KGHDR and CDR2 SFDVKD. CDR3 size: 21 residues. CDR3 region: CATSDSRDRVGCPNVDTEAFF. CDR3 DNA sequence: TGTGCCACCAGTGATTCCCGGGACAGGGTGGGTTGTCCAAATGTGGACACTGAAGCTTTCTTT.

This clonotype was picked up a small number of times. V and J are TRBV5-1 and TRBJ2-7; tentative D call: TRBD1 (6 bases). The CDR3 is 15 amino acids. The germline V gene encodes CDR1 SGHRS and CDR2 YFSETQ. Between the trimmed V and J ends, which lost 4 bases and 5 bases, there was a span of 19 bases. Here the CDR3 DNA reads TGCGCCAGCAGCGTAGTAGGGGGTCTCGGGGACGAGCAGTACTTC. Translation gives CASSVVGGLGDEQYF.

Ten or more counts support this clonotype. The rearrangement links TRBV12-3 or TRBV12-4 to TRBJ2-7; no clear D. Trimming left V 6 bases short and J 3 bases short, with 15 bases between. This CDR3 has 14 residues. CDR3 bases: TGTGCCAGCAGGGGCCCCAAGGCGCACTACGAGCAGTACTTC. Protein product: CASRGPKAHYEQYF.

This clonotype showed up many times. The genes are TRBV9 and TRBJ2-5, with 8 bases fitting TRBD2. V dropped 3 bases and J dropped 2; count of bases not matched to a gene: 6. The germline gives CDR1 SGDLS, CDR2 YYNGEE. The CDR3 is 15 amino acids. Written as DNA, the CDR3 is TGTGCCAGCAGCGGCGGCGGGGGGCGGCAAGAGACCCAGTACTTC. The encoded protein is CASSGGGGRQETQYF.

This clonotype was observed at least ten times. The V call is TRBV20-1, the J call TRBJ1-1; D might be TRBD1 (6 bases). V lost 6 bases, J lost 0 bases, and 11 bases lay in between. Germline V lookup: CDR1 DFQATT, CDR2 SNEGSKA (reference sequence). The CDR3 sequence is 13 residues long. CDR3 coding DNA: TGCAGTGCCACGACAGGATTGAACACTGAAGCTTTCTTT. Translation gives CSATTGLNTEAFF.

J is TRBJ1-1 and V is TRBV3-1; D not resolved. CDR1 LGHDT and CDR2 YNNKEL come from the germline V gene (reference sequence). CDR3 length equals 12 residues. The V end was cut by 4 bases, the J end by 6 bases, with 9 bases between. CDR3 nucleotides: TGTGCCAGCAGCCCGTGGGCAGCTGAAGCTTTCTTT. It yields the protein CASSPWAAEAFF.

This clonotype was detected ten times or more. Since the CDR3 does not end with the conserved phenylalanine or tryptophan, this likely comes from a read error. The J gene is TRBJ2-7, the V gene TRBV12-3 or TRBV12-4, with 8 nucleotides matching TRBD1. V was pared by 6 bases and J by 5 bases, with 6 bases of the junction left unmatched. The CDR3 spans 13 residues. The CDR3 DNA reads as TGTGCCAGCAGCCGCGGACAGGGCCACGAGCAGTACTCC. This encodes CASSRGQGHEQYS.

The V call is TRBV2, the J call TRBJ2-7; perhaps TRBD1 as D (5 bases). Germline V lookup: CDR1 SNHLY, CDR2 FYNNEI. The length of the CDR3 is 13 residues. With 8 bases removed from V and 0 bases from J, the gap between germline ends came to 11 bases. This chain's CDR3 is CASLDKFSYEQYF. Written as DNA, the CDR3 is TGTGCCAGCTTGGACAAGTTCTCCTACGAGCAGTACTTC.

Ten or more counts support this clonotype. The chain joins TRBV28 to TRBJ2-5; TRBD2 agrees at 9 bases. Germline CDR1 MDHEN, CDR2 SYDVKM. V trimming: 8 bases; J trimming: 5 bases; junction bases outside the gene matches: 6. The CDR3 sequence is 13 residues long. CDR3: CASRAGGPETQYF. DNA for the CDR3: TGTGCCAGCCGCGCGGGGGGGCCGGAGACCCAGTACTTC.

This clonotype was detected ten times or more. The chain has TRBV7-2 and TRBJ1-1, with a tentative D call TRBD1 (5 bases). This CDR3 comprises 13 residues. Deletions cut 5 bases from V and 5 bases from J, with 12 bases between. Germline assignment: CDR1 SGHTA and CDR2 FQGNSA. CDR3 DNA: TGTGCCAGCAGCGACAGCTTCGGGACTGAAGCTTTCTTT. Amino acids: CASSDSFGTEAFF.

This clonotype showed up many times. J is TRBJ1-5 and V is TRBV19, with 7 bases fitting TRBD1. J was trimmed by 3 bases and V by 5 bases; bases with no gene match: 4. Germline V gives CDR1 LNHDA, CDR2 SQIVND (reference sequence). The CDR3 is made up of 14 amino acids. The CDR3 nucleotides read TGTGCCAGTAGTTTTCAGGGGGACAATCAGCCCCAGCATTTT. Translated: CASSFQGDNQPQHF. The full variable domain, with the rest looked up from reference TRBV19 and TRBJ1-5, is DGGITQSPKYLFRKEGQNVTLSCEQNLNHDAMYWYRQDPGQGLRLIYYSQIVNDFQKGDIAEGYSVSREKKESFPLTVTSAQKNPTAFYLCASSFQGDNQPQHFGDGTRLSIL.

This clonotype was detected ten times or more. This sequence joins TRBV5-6 and TRBJ1-2; 8 bases are shared with TRBD1. The CDR3 has 14 amino acids. Trimming at V came to 1 base and at J to 5 bases, leaving 4 bases not matched to a gene. Germline CDR1 SGHDT, CDR2 YYEEEE. The CDR3 DNA follows: TGTGCCAGCAGCTTGTTACAGGGGGGATATGGCTACACCTTC. This codes for CASSLLQGGYGYTF.

This clonotype was seen a few times. V gene TRBV20-1 combines with J gene TRBJ1-5; D may be TRBD1 (5 bases). Trimming stripped 5 bases from V and 5 bases from J, with 22 bases between. CDR1 DFQATT and CDR2 SNEGSKA come from the germline V gene (reference sequence). CDR3 size: 16 residues. The CDR3 spells CSAPPAGRQGDQPQHF. The CDR3 DNA is TGCAGTGCTCCCCCGGCGGGGCGCCAGGGTGATCAGCCCCAGCATTTT.

This clonotype was picked up many times. The rearrangement joins TRBV6-4 to TRBJ1-2; no clear D. CDR1 and CDR2 from the germline V gene are MRHNA and SNTAGT. Trimming stripped 6 bases from V and 6 bases from J, with 26 bases between. CDR3 size: 17 residues. CDR3 DNA: TGTGCCAGCAGACTCACCCGTATCGGGTTCTTTGAAGATGGCTACACCTTC. It codes for CASRLTRIGFFEDGYTF.

This clonotype has a handful of counts. V usage is TRBV20-1 and J usage is TRBJ1-1; perhaps TRBD1 as D (6 bases). Germline CDR1 reads DFQATT; CDR2 reads SNEGSKA (reference sequence). V was clipped by 5 bases and J by 5 bases, with 18 bases between them. CDR3 length: 14 residues. For the CDR3, the DNA is TGCAGTGCTGGAAAGGGGGTGGTGGGGACTGAAGCTTTCTTT. Its protein is CSAGKGVVGTEAFF.

This clonotype was seen ten or more times. DNA of the CDR3: TGTGCCAGCAGTTACTCGATAGGTACCCAGGGCTCTGGAAACACCATATATTTT. Protein sequence: CASSYSIGTQGSGNTIYF. V gene TRBV6-2 or TRBV6-3 combines with J gene TRBJ1-3; D possibly corresponds to TRBD1 (5 bases). V dropped 0 bases and J dropped 0 bases, with 15 bases sitting between them. Germline V gene lookup returns CDR1 MNHEY and CDR2 SVGEGT. The CDR3 runs to 18 residues.

This clonotype has ten or more counts. The chain employs TRBV6-5 and TRBJ1-1; TRBD1 aligns across 8 bases. The CDR3 has 15 residues. Germline CDR1 reads MNHEY; CDR2 reads SVGAGI. V was pared by 5 bases and J by 2 bases, with 7 bases of the junction left unmatched. CDR3 nucleotide sequence: TGTGCCAGCAGTCCCTACAGGGGGGTAAACACTGAAGCTTTCTTT. This translates into CASSPYRGVNTEAFF.

The gene calls are TRBV12-3 or TRBV12-4 and TRBJ1-2; D gene uncertain. This CDR3 contains 12 residues. The germline V and J ends were trimmed by 6 bases and 13 bases, with 18 bases remaining between them. The CDR3 is CASSPRMDRGTF. The CDR3 DNA follows: TGTGCCAGCAGCCCCAGGATGGATCGTGGCACCTTC.

This clonotype was seen many times. This chain joins TRBV5-5 and TRBJ1-6, with 7 bases identical to TRBD1. From germline, CDR1 is SGHKS and CDR2 YYEKEE (reference sequence). V trimming: 3 bases; J trimming: 8 bases; junction bases outside the gene matches: 17. The CDR3 is 18 amino acids. CDR3 in amino acids: CASSSHVLTGQYHSPLHF. In DNA form, the CDR3 reads TGTGCCAGCAGCTCCCATGTTTTGACAGGGCAATACCATTCACCCCTCCACTTT.

The genes are TRBV4-1 and TRBJ1-1; 7 nucleotides agree with TRBD1. Germline V CDR1 and CDR2: MGHRA, YSYEKL. CDR3 size: 15 residues. V trimming: 4 bases; J trimming: 5 bases; junction bases outside the gene matches: 10. The CDR3 region is CASSLKIRGLTEAFF. The CDR3 DNA reads as TGCGCCAGCAGCCTAAAAATCAGGGGGTTGACTGAAGCTTTCTTT.

The V and J genes are TRBV6-1 and TRBJ1-5, with D perhaps TRBD1 (5 bases). Germline V gene sequence: CDR1 MNHNS, CDR2 SASEGT. Trimming took 7 bases from V and 6 from J, leaving 13 bases between them. The CDR3 contains 13 residues. The CDR3 DNA is TGTGCCAGCACCCTTTGGGGGAGTCAGCCCCAGCATTTT. Translating gives CASTLWGSQPQHF.

A few counts support this clonotype. V is TRBV4-1 and J is TRBJ1-2; D possibly corresponds to TRBD1 (6 bases). Germline V gene lookup returns CDR1 MGHRA and CDR2 YSYEKL. With 3 bases removed from V and 5 bases from J, the gap between germline ends came to 19 bases. CDR3 length equals 16 residues. CDR3: CASSHGTIYTGYGYTF. In DNA, the CDR3 is TGCGCCAGCAGCCACGGAACTATTTATACAGGGTATGGCTACACCTTC.